This T cell receptor beta chain was captured by sequencing in a study of cytomegalovirus exposure and HLA in healthy donors. With 60 Vbeta and 13 Jbeta primers, the PCR was carried out. The protocol was immunoSEQ multiplex PCR, while the TCRdb copy is restricted to in-frame clones and leaves out a portion. The sample shows around 90,000 clones, roughly two thirds of them seen only once. This clone has a single count. The sequence derives from a human donor in good health. The source material was PBMCs.

CDR3 nucleotides: TGTGCCAGCAGTCTCGGTGGTCGTAGTAATCAGCCCCAGCATTTT. This sequence encodes CASSLGGRSNQPQHF. The genes are TRBV6-5 and TRBJ1-5; no clear D. Between the trimmed V and J ends, which lost 5 bases and 4 bases, there was a span of 15 bases. This CDR3 has 15 amino acids. CDR1 and CDR2 (germline): MNHEY, SVGAGI.